These 8 T cell receptor beta chains were all obtained from the same sample, sequenced in a study of blood T cell repertoires in COVID-19. Method: immunoSEQ multiplex PCR; TCRdb's copy keeps in-frame clones and lacks some. The data contain 150,000 to 200,000 clones, approximately 80% of them singletons. Sequenced input: peripheral blood. The receptors derive from an elderly woman with COVID-19, enrolled during active disease.

The chain carries TRBV7-9 and TRBJ2-7; D ambiguous. Germline values: CDR1 SEHNR, CDR2 FQNEAQ (reference sequence). The V end was cut by 5 bases, the J end by 6 bases, with 17 bases between. The CDR3 is 14 residues long. CDR3 region: CASSLDNSPLEQYF. For the CDR3, the DNA is TGTGCCAGCAGCCTAGACAATTCCCCTCTCGAGCAGTACTTC.

V and J are TRBV5-1 and TRBJ1-6; D is unclear. V was pared by 0 bases and J by 8 bases, with 9 bases between. Germline V CDR1 and CDR2: SGHRS, YFSETQ. There are 14 residues in the CDR3. The chain's CDR3 is CASSLGSRDSPLHF. As DNA, the CDR3 is TGCGCCAGCAGCTTGGGGAGTCGGGATTCACCCCTCCACTTT.

The chain combines TRBV2 with TRBJ1-1; 7 bases agree with TRBD1. Trimming removed 7 bases from V and 1 base from J; junction bases left unmatched: 12. This CDR3 has 16 residues. Germline CDR1 is SNHLY and CDR2 is FYNNEI. CDR3 sequence (DNA): TGTGCCAGCACATCGCACCGGGACAGAAGGAACACTGAAGCTTTCTTT. It yields the protein CASTSHRDRRNTEAFF.

The rearrangement joins TRBV7-9 to TRBJ1-6; 7 positions agree with TRBD1. After removal of 5 bases from V and 10 bases from J, the junction contained 5 bases not matched to a gene. Germline V gives CDR1 SEHNR, CDR2 FQNEAQ (reference sequence). CDR3 length equals 13 residues. CDR3: CASSVTGESPLHF. The CDR3 bases are TGTGCCAGCAGCGTTACAGGGGAGTCACCCCTCCACTTT.

This chain connects TRBV19 to TRBJ2-1; 12 positions agree with TRBD2. The germline gives CDR1 LNHDA, CDR2 SQIVND (reference sequence). The CDR3 extends over 15 amino acids. V shed 7 bases, J shed 8 bases, and the junction held 9 bases outside the gene matches. The CDR3 sequence: CASTAPLAGGDEQFF. CDR3 coding DNA: TGTGCCAGTACCGCCCCCCTAGCGGGGGGGGATGAGCAGTTCTTC.

CDR3 region: CASSSGTGIRTDTQYF. The CDR3 DNA reads as TGTGCCAGCAGTTCCGGGACAGGGATCCGCACAGATACGCAGTATTTT. The chain has TRBV7-9 and TRBJ2-3; 9 bases align to TRBD1. The CDR3 is made up of 16 amino acids. V gave up 6 bases and J gave up 1 base; unmatched junction bases: 8. Looked up from germline, CDR1 is SEHNR and CDR2 is FQNEAQ (reference sequence).

The chain employs TRBV14 and TRBJ1-6; D ambiguous. Germline loops: CDR1 SGHDN, CDR2 FVKESK. The CDR3 runs 13 residues. The germline V and J ends were trimmed by 0 bases and 8 bases, with 5 bases remaining between them. The CDR3 sequence: CASSQESDSPLHF. The CDR3 coding sequence is TGTGCCAGCAGCCAAGAAAGCGATTCACCCCTCCACTTT.

The rearrangement uses TRBV15 and TRBJ2-3, with D uncertain. V lost 1 base and J 2 bases, leaving 19 bases between the germline ends. The CDR3 contains 18 residues. In germline, CDR1 is LNHNV, CDR2 YYDKDF (reference sequence). CDR3 nucleotide sequence: TGTGCCACCAGCAGAGCGAGGTGGCAGCCCCCTAACACAGATACGCAGTATTTT. Its translation: CATSRARWQPPNTDTQYF.